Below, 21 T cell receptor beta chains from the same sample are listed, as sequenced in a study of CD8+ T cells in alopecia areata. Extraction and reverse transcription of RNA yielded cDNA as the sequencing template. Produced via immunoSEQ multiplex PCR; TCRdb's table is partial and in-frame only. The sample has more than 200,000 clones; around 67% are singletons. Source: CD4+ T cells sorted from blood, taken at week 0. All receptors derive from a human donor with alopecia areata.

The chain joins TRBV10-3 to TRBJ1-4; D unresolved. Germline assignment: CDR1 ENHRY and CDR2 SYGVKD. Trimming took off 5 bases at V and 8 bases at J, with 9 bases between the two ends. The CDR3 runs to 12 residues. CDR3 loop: CAISSSGEKLFF. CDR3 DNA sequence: TGTGCCATCAGTTCATCTGGGGAAAAACTGTTTTTT.

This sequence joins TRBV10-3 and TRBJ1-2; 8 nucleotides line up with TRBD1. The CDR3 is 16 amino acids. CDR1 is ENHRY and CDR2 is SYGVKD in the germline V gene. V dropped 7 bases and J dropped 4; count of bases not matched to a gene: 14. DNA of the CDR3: TGTGCCATCAACGCAAGAAGCCCACAGGGGGGCTATGGCTACACCTTC. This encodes CAINARSPQGGYGYTF.

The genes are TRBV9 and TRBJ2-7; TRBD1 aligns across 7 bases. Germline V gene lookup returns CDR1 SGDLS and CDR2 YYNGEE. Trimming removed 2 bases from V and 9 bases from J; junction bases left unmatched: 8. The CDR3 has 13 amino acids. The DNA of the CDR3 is TGTGCCAGCAGCGTGTTCGAGGGGGCCGGGCAGTACTTC. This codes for CASSVFEGAGQYF.

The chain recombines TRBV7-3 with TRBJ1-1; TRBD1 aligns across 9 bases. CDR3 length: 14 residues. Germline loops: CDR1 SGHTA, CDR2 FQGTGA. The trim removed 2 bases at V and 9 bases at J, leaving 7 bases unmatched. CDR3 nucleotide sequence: TGTGCCAGCAGCTTAGAACGAGGGACAGGGAAAGCTTTCTTT. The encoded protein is CASSLERGTGKAFF.

CDR3 amino acids: CASSPDRDPYEQYF. The DNA of the CDR3 is TGTGCCAGCAGCCCAGACAGGGATCCCTACGAGCAGTACTTC. The chain is built from TRBV13 and TRBJ2-7, with TRBD1 matching over 7 bases. V dropped 5 bases and J dropped 2; count of bases not matched to a gene: 6. CDR3 length: 14 amino acids. Looked up from germline, CDR1 is PRHDT and CDR2 is FYEKMQ (reference sequence).

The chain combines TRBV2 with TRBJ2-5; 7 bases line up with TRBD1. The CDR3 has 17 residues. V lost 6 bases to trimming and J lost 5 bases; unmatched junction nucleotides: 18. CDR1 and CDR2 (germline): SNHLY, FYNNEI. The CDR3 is CASSDDSVRQGKETQYF. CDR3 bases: TGTGCCAGCAGCGACGATTCGGTACGACAGGGAAAGGAGACCCAGTACTTC.

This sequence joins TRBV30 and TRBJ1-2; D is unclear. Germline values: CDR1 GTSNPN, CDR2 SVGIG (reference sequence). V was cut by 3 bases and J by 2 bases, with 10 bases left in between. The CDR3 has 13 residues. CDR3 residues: CAWRLGRNYGYTF. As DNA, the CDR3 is TGTGCCTGGAGATTAGGGAGGAACTATGGCTACACCTTC.

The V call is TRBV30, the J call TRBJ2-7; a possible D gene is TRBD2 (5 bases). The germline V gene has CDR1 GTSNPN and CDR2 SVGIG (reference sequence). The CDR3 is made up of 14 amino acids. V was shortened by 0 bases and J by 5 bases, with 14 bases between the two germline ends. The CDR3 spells CAWSVGPGMDEQYF. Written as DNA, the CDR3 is TGTGCCTGGAGTGTGGGCCCGGGGATGGACGAGCAGTACTTC.

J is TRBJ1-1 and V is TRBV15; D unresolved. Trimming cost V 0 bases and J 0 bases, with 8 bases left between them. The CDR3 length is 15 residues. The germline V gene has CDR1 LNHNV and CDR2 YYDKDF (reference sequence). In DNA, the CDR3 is TGTGCCACCAGCAGAGAAAGCAGACTGAACACTGAAGCTTTCTTT. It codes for CATSRESRLNTEAFF.

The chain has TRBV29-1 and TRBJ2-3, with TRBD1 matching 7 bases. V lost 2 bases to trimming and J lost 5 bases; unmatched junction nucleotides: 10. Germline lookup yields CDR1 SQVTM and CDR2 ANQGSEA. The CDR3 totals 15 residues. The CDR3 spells CSVELRGGLVDTQYF. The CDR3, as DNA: TGCAGCGTTGAACTTCGAGGGGGCCTGGTAGATACGCAGTATTTT.

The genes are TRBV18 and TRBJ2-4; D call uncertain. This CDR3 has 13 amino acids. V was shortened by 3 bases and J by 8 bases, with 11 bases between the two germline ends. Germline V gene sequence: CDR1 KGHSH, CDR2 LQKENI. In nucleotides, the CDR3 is TGTGCCAGCTCACCTGGACGAACGCACATTCAGTACTTC. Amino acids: CASSPGRTHIQYF.

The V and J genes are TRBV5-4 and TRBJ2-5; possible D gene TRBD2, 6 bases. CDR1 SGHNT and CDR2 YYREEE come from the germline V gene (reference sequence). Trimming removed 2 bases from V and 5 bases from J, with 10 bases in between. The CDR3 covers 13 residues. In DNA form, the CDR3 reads TGTGCCAGCAGCTTACGGGAGAGGGAGACCCAGTACTTC. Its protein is CASSLRERETQYF.

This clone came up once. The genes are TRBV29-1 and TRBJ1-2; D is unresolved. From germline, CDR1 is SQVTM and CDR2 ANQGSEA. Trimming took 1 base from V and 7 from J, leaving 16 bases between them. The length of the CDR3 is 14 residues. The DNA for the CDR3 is TGCAGCGTTGAAGTTGCGAGGAATATACCTGGCTACACCTTC. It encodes CSVEVARNIPGYTF. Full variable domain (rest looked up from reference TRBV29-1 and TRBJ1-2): SAVISQKPSRDICQRGTSLTIQCQVDSQVTMMFWYRQQPGQSLTLIATANQGSEATYESGFVIDKFPISRPNLTFSTLTVSNMSPEDSSIYLCSVEVARNIPGYTFGSGTRLTVV.

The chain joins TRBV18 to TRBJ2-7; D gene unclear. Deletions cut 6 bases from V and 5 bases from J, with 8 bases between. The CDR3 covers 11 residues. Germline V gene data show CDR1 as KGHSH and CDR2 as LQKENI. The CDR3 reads CASSREDEQYF. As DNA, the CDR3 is TGTGCCAGCTCCCGTGAGGACGAGCAGTACTTC.

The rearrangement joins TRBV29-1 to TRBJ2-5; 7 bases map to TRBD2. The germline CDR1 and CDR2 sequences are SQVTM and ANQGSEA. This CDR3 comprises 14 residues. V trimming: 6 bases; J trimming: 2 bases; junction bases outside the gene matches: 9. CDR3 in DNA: TGCAGCGTCGACCGCTCGGGAGGACAAGAGACCCAGTACTTC. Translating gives CSVDRSGGQETQYF.

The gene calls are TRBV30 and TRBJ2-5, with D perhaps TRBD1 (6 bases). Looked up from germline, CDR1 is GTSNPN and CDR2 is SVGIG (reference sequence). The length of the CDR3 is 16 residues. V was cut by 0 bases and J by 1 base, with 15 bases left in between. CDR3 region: CAWSVGGSTFQETQYF. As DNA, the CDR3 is TGTGCCTGGAGTGTAGGGGGATCGACCTTCCAAGAGACCCAGTACTTC.

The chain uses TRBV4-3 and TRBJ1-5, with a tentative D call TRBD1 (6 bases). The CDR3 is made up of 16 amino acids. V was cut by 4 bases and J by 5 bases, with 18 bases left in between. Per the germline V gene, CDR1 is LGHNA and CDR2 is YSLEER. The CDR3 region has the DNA TGCGCCAGCAGCCTATACTGGACAGAGGCGGATCAGCCCCAGCATTTT. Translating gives CASSLYWTEADQPQHF.

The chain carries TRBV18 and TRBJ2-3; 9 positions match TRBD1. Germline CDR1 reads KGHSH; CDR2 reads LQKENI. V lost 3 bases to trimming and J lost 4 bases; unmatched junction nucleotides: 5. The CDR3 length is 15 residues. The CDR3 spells CASSPGQGRSDTQYF. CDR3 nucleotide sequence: TGTGCCAGCTCACCCGGACAGGGGCGATCAGATACGCAGTATTTT. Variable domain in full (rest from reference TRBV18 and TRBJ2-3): NAGVMQNPRHLVRRRGQEARLRCSPMKGHSHVYWYRQLPEEGLKFMVYLQKENIIDESGMPKERFSAEFPKEGPSILRIQQVVRGDSAAYFCASSPGQGRSDTQYFGPGTRLTVL.

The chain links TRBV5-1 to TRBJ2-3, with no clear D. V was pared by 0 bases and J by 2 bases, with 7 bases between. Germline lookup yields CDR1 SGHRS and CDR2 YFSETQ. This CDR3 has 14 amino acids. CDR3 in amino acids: CASSLEQITDTQYF. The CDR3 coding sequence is TGCGCCAGCAGCTTGGAACAGATCACAGATACGCAGTATTTT.

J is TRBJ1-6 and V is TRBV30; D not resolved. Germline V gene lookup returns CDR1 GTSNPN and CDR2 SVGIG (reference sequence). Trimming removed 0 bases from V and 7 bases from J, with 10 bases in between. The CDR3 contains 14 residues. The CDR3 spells CAWSVPPPNSPLHF. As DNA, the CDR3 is TGTGCCTGGAGTGTACCCCCACCAAATTCACCCCTCCACTTT.

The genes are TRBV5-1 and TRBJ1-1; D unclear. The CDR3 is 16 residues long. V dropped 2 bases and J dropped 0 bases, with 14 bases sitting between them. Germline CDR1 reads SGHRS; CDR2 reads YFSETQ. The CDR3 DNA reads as TGCGCCAGCAGCTTACGTTCGGGGAGCATGAACACTGAAGCTTTCTTT. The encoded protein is CASSLRSGSMNTEAFF.